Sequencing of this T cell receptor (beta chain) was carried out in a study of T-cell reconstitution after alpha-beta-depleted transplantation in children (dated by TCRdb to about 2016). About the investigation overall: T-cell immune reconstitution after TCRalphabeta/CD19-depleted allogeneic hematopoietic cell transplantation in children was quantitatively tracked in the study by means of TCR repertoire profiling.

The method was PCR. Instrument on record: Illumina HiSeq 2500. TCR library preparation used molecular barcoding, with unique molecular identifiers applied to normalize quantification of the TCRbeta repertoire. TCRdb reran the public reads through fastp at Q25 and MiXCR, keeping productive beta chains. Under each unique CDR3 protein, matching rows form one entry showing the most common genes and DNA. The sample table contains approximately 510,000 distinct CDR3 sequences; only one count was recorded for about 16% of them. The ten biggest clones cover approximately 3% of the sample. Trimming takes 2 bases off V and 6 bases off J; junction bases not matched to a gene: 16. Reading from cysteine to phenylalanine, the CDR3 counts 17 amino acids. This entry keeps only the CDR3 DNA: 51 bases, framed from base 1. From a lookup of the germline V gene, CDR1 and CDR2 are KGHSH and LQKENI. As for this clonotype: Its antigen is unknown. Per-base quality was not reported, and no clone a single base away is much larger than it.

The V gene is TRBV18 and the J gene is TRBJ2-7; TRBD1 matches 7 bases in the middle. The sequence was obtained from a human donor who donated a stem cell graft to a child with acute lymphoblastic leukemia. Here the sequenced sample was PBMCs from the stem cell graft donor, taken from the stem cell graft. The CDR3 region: CASSPESRGRDASEQYF. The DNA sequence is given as TGTGCCAGCTCACCAGAAAGTAGGGGGCGAGATGCATCCGAGCAGTACTTC.